These T cell receptor beta chains were read from a single sample in a study of blood T cell repertoires in COVID-19. Produced via immunoSEQ multiplex PCR; TCRdb's table is partial and in-frame only. The sample shows 9,000 to 15,000 clones, roughly 82% of them seen only once. Sequences were obtained from peripheral blood. These receptors were collected from a human donor in a cohort sampled during active COVID-19. The CDR3 runs from the conserved cysteine through the conserved F or W. The order of the fields is J gene, clone size, V gene, D gene, CDR3 protein, CDR3 DNA. A D gene is named only where the DNA matches it firmly. The size entry is marked missing in some rows and otherwise reads once, few, many or a size class.

TRBJ2-3 - TRBV28 - CATRTSTDTQYF TGTGCCACCCGTACTAGCACAGATACGCAGTATTTT
TRBJ2-7 - TRBV9 TRBD1 CASSNLNTGQGNEQYF TGTGCCAGCAGCAACTTGAATACGGGACAGGGGAACGAGCAGTACTTC
TRBJ2-5 - TRBV4-2 TRBD2 CASSQLKRGGSDETQYF TGTGCCAGCAGCCAGTTAAAACGGGGGGGATCGGATGAGACCCAGTACTTC
TRBJ2-2 - TRBV10-2 TRBD2 CASTLFRTSGGYEEAGELFF TGCGCCAGCACCCTCTTTCGGACTAGCGGGGGATATGAGGAAGCCGGGGAGCTGTTTTTT
TRBJ2-2 - TRBV5-1 TRBD1 CASSPGQPRNTGELFF TGCGCCAGCAGCCCGGGACAGCCTAGGAACACCGGGGAGCTGTTTTTT
TRBJ2-3 - TRBV19 TRBD1 CASSMGQVRTDTQYF TGTGCCAGTAGTATGGGACAGGTTCGCACAGATACGCAGTATTTT
TRBJ2-3 - TRBV4-3 - CASSQAGNTQYF TGCGCCAGCAGCCAAGCGGGGAATACGCAGTATTTT
TRBJ1-2 - TRBV5-1 - CASSFGGPNYGYTF TGCGCCAGCAGCTTCGGGGGACCTAACTATGGCTACACCTTC
TRBJ1-1 - TRBV7-2 TRBD1 CASSRQGNTEAFF TGTGCCAGCAGTCGACAGGGGAACACTGAAGCTTTCTTT
TRBJ2-1 - TRBV5-1 TRBD2 CASSLGTGAGQQFF TGCGCCAGCAGCTTGGGAACGGGAGCGGGGCAGCAGTTCTTC
TRBJ2-4 - TRBV11-2 TRBD1 CASSSDRFLAKNIQYF TGTGCCAGCAGCTCGGACAGGTTTCTAGCCAAAAACATTCAGTACTTC
TRBJ2-2 - TRBV2 TRBD1 CASSDKGARTGELFF TGTGCCAGCAGTGACAAGGGGGCCAGGACCGGGGAGCTGTTTTTT
TRBJ2-7 medium-sized TRBV2 - CATGRGVGYEQYF TGTGCCACCGGGAGAGGGGTCGGCTACGAGCAGTACTTC
TRBJ2-2 - TRBV7-9 TRBD2 CASSILAGAPGELFF TGTGCCAGCAGCATTTTAGCGGGGGCTCCCGGGGAGCTGTTTTTT
TRBJ2-7 once TRBV4-2 - CASSHRPSGAYEQYF TGTGCCAGCAGCCATCGCCCCAGCGGAGCCTACGAGCAGTACTTC
TRBJ1-2 - TRBV12-3/TRBV12-4 - CASSFLNYGYTF TGTGCCAGCAGTTTCCTTAACTATGGCTACACCTTC
TRBJ1-5 medium-sized TRBV28 TRBD1 CASISGTGGYQPQHF TGTGCCAGCATCTCCGGGACAGGGGGCTATCAGCCCCAGCATTTT
TRBJ1-4 - TRBV5-1 - CASSRAFGQNEKLFF TGCGCCAGCAGCCGTGCTTTTGGCCAAAATGAAAAACTGTTTTTT
TRBJ1-3 - TRBV6-5 - CASRSGLSGNTIYF TGTGCCAGCCGGTCCGGACTCTCTGGAAACACCATATATTTT
TRBJ1-1 - TRBV29-1 - CSVALRGTLNTEAFF TGCAGCGTTGCCCTGAGAGGGACATTGAACACTGAAGCTTTCTTT
TRBJ2-7 - TRBV5-1 - CASSLETGAYEQYF TGCGCCAGCAGCTTGGAGACAGGAGCCTACGAGCAGTACTTC
TRBJ2-1 - TRBV7-6 TRBD2 CASSTGTSGGAGEQFF TGTGCCAGCAGCACTGGGACTAGCGGGGGGGCGGGTGAGCAGTTCTTC
TRBJ1-1 - TRBV18 - CASSPISGDTEAFF TGTGCCAGCTCACCGATCTCAGGGGACACTGAAGCTTTCTTT
TRBJ1-3 - TRBV19 - CASSMGLAGNTIYF TGTGCCAGTAGTATGGGCCTGGCTGGAAACACCATATATTTT
TRBJ1-6 - TRBV10-3 - CAIRPGGSYNSPLHF TGTGCCATCAGGCCCGGTGGCTCCTATAATTCACCCCTCCACTTT
TRBJ1-1 - TRBV2 - CASSVSSTEAFF TGTGCCAGCAGTGTGTCCAGCACTGAAGCTTTCTTT
TRBJ1-2 once TRBV27 - CASSLNSNYGYTF TGTGCCAGCAGTTTAAACAGTAACTATGGCTACACCTTC
TRBJ1-4 - TRBV15 - CASKRSTNEKLFF TGTGCCTCAAAGCGCTCAACTAATGAAAAACTGTTTTTT
TRBJ2-7 - TRBV2 - CASTNTYEQYF TGTGCCAGCACCAACACCTACGAGCAGTACTTC
TRBJ2-2 - TRBV28 TRBD2 CASSILAGGPGELFF TGTGCCAGCAGCATCCTAGCGGGGGGGCCCGGGGAGCTGTTTTTT
TRBJ2-5 - TRBV7-3 - CASSLKGGGETQYF TGTGCCAGCAGCTTGAAGGGAGGCGGAGAGACCCAGTACTTC
TRBJ1-4 - TRBV5-1 - CASSPQLTGGANEKLFF TGCGCCAGCAGTCCCCAACTAACGGGGGGCGCGAATGAAAAACTGTTTTTT
TRBJ2-1 - TRBV7-9 - CASSLGAGRSYNEQFF TGTGCCAGCAGCCTGGGGGCGGGCCGCTCCTACAATGAGCAGTTCTTC
TRBJ1-3 - TRBV5-1 - CASGTASGNTIYF TGCGCCAGCGGAACAGCCTCTGGAAACACCATATATTTT
TRBJ2-2 few TRBV6-2/TRBV6-3 - CASSSPWTVRGTGELFF TGTGCCAGCAGTAGCCCGTGGACAGTCCGGGGCACCGGGGAGCTGTTTTTT
TRBJ2-1 - TRBV5-1 - CASGAQGGSYNEQFF TGCGCCAGCGGGGCGCAGGGGGGCTCCTACAATGAGCAGTTCTTC
TRBJ2-2 - TRBV6-5 - CASRSHREGTGELFF TGTGCCAGCAGATCGCACAGGGAGGGCACCGGGGAGCTGTTTTTT
TRBJ2-3 - TRBV3-1/TRBV3-2 - CASSPSLDRTTDTQYF TGTGCCAGCAGCCCTAGTCTGGATCGGACTACAGATACGCAGTATTTT
TRBJ1-5 few TRBV6-5 TRBD1 CASRNYRGSNQPQHF TGTGCCAGCAGGAACTACAGGGGAAGCAATCAGCCCCAGCATTTT
TRBJ1-2 - TRBV30 - CAWSVTHANGYTF TGTGCCTGGAGTGTAACTCATGCGAATGGCTACACCTTC
TRBJ2-2 - TRBV15 - CATSRDIRDTGELFF TGTGCCACCAGCAGAGATATCAGGGACACCGGGGAGCTGTTTTTT
TRBJ2-3 - TRBV5-4 TRBD2 CASSPGWLAGAADTQYF TGTGCCAGCAGCCCTGGCTGGTTAGCGGGGGCGGCAGATACGCAGTATTTT
TRBJ2-4 - TRBV27 TRBD2 CASSFRGGQNIQYF TGTGCCAGCAGTTTCCGGGGGGGGCAAAACATTCAGTACTTC
TRBJ2-5 medium-sized TRBV20-1 TRBD2 CSASPTSGEKTQYF TGCAGTGCTAGTCCCACTAGCGGGGAAAAGACCCAGTACTTC
TRBJ2-7 once TRBV12-3/TRBV12-4 TRBD1 CASSPGTGGTDF TGTGCCAGCAGCCCTGGGACAGGGGGCACGGACTTC
TRBJ2-4 - TRBV7-2 TRBD2 CASSLSSGGAGENIQYF TGTGCCAGCAGCTTATCTAGCGGGGGGGCTGGGGAAAACATTCAGTACTTC
TRBJ1-4 once TRBV3-1/TRBV3-2 - CASSQHNRADHDGKLFF TGTGCCAGCAGCCAACACAACAGGGCCGATCATGATGGAAAACTGTTTTTT
TRBJ2-1 - TRBV6-5 TRBD2 CASTATSGGYNEQFF TGTGCCAGCACCGCGACTAGCGGGGGGTACAATGAGCAGTTCTTC
TRBJ2-2 few TRBV27 - CASSFTNTGELFF TGTGCCAGCAGTTTTACTAACACCGGGGAGCTGTTTTTT
TRBJ1-6 - TRBV3-1/TRBV3-2 TRBD1 CASSQEPPGGGSPLHF TGTGCCAGCAGCCAAGAACCTCCAGGGGGTGGGTCACCCCTCCACTTT
TRBJ2-5 once TRBV4-1 - CASSQGAGTQYF TGCGCCAGCAGCCAGGGGGCAGGGACCCAGTACTTC